Listed below are T cell receptor beta chains from one sample, sequenced in a study of shared clonotypes between healthy human individuals. Assay: immunoSEQ multiplex PCR; the TCRdb copy retains only in-frame clones and omits some. Of millions of clones in the sample, over 85% are singletons; the top ten hold under 0.15%. The sequencing sample was made of naive CD4+ T cells sorted from blood. The receptors stem from a young man in good health. CDR3s include the opening cysteine and the closing phenylalanine or tryptophan. A D gene is named only where the DNA matches it firmly. Only some rows state a clone size, as once, few, many or a class for expanded clones.

J: TRBJ1-2
size: -
D: -
V: TRBV18
CDR3: CASSDGINYGYTF
DNA: TGTGCCAGCTCAGACGGGATTAACTATGGCTACACCTTC

J: TRBJ1-1
size: -
D: -
V: TRBV15
CDR3: CATSSSLWEGVTEAFF
DNA: TGTGCCACCAGCAGTTCCTTGTGGGAAGGGGTCACTGAAGCTTTCTTT

J: TRBJ2-2
size: -
D: -
V: TRBV4-3
CDR3: CASSQDSGYTGELFF
DNA: TGCGCCAGCAGCCAAGATAGTGGCTACACCGGGGAGCTGTTTTTT

J: TRBJ2-1
size: -
D: TRBD1
V: TRBV7-2
CDR3: CASSFDRGTYNEQFF
DNA: TGTGCCAGCAGCTTCGACAGGGGTACCTACAATGAGCAGTTCTTC

J: TRBJ2-2
size: few
D: -
V: TRBV10-1
CDR3: CASSERSNTGELFF
DNA: TGCGCCAGCAGCGAGCGGTCGAACACCGGGGAGCTGTTTTTT

J: TRBJ1-4
size: -
D: -
V: TRBV5-1
CDR3: CASSLGGINEKLFF
DNA: TGCGCCAGCAGTTTGGGGGGGATTAATGAAAAACTGTTTTTT

J: TRBJ1-5
size: -
D: -
V: TRBV7-2
CDR3: CASSSQNSNQPQHF
DNA: TGTGCCAGCAGCTCCCAGAATAGCAATCAGCCCCAGCATTTT

J: TRBJ1-1
size: -
D: -
V: TRBV5-4
CDR3: CASSRVNTEAFF
DNA: TGTGCCAGCAGCCGGGTGAACACTGAAGCTTTCTTT

J: TRBJ1-2
size: once
D: -
V: TRBV5-1
CDR3: CASSFSGEKTYGYTF
DNA: TGCGCCAGCAGCTTTTCAGGGGAAAAGACGTATGGCTACACCTTC

J: TRBJ2-7
size: -
D: -
V: TRBV11-2
CDR3: CASSRTQTYEQYF
DNA: TGTGCCAGCAGCCGGACTCAAACCTACGAGCAGTACTTC

J: TRBJ2-2
size: -
D: TRBD1
V: TRBV11-3
CDR3: CASGTGVITGELFF
DNA: TGTGCCAGCGGTACAGGGGTGATCACCGGGGAGCTGTTTTTT

J: TRBJ2-2
size: -
D: -
V: TRBV2
CDR3: CASSEALPSRGELFF
DNA: TGTGCCAGCAGTGAAGCGCTTCCGAGTCGGGGGGAGCTGTTTTTT

J: TRBJ2-7
size: -
D: -
V: TRBV30
CDR3: CAWSVPGVSSGLVHEQYF
DNA: -

J: TRBJ2-1
size: -
D: -
V: TRBV25-1
CDR3: CASSEEGPPVNEQFF
DNA: TGTGCCAGCAGTGAGGAGGGCCCCCCGGTCAATGAGCAGTTCTTC

J: TRBJ1-4
size: -
D: TRBD1
V: TRBV27
CDR3: CASSSQGAGVQKLFF
DNA: TGTGCCAGCAGTTCACAGGGGGCGGGGGTTCAAAAACTGTTTTTT

J: TRBJ2-5
size: -
D: -
V: TRBV5-1
CDR3: CASSRGAEETQYF
DNA: TGCGCCAGCAGCCGGGGGGCCGAAGAGACCCAGTACTTC

J: TRBJ2-1
size: -
D: -
V: TRBV9
CDR3: CASSVDRPGDNEQFF
DNA: TGTGCCAGCAGCGTAGACCGGCCGGGGGACAATGAGCAGTTCTTC

J: TRBJ2-5
size: -
D: TRBD2
V: TRBV19
CDR3: CASSIVLAEETQYF
DNA: TGTGCCAGTAGTATTGTACTAGCGGAAGAGACCCAGTACTTC

J: TRBJ1-4
size: once
D: -
V: TRBV28
CDR3: CASSVSEGWALRNEKLFF
DNA: TGTGCCAGCAGCGTGAGTGAAGGGTGGGCCCTAAGGAATGAAAAACTGTTTTTT

J: TRBJ2-1
size: -
D: -
V: TRBV5-1
CDR3: CASSLIRTNPGNEQFF
DNA: TGCGCCAGCAGCTTGATAAGGACAAACCCGGGCAATGAGCAGTTCTTC

J: TRBJ2-7
size: -
D: -
V: TRBV6-1
CDR3: CASKRFGDEQYF
DNA: TGTGCCAGCAAAAGGTTCGGCGACGAGCAGTACTTC

J: TRBJ1-2
size: -
D: -
V: TRBV30
CDR3: CAWSLEGRYGYTF
DNA: TGTGCCTGGAGTCTTGAAGGACGTTATGGCTACACCTTC

J: TRBJ2-3
size: -
D: TRBD2
V: TRBV30
CDR3: CAWDANVLAGGSTDTQYF
DNA: TGTGCCTGGGATGCTAATGTGCTAGCGGGGGGTAGCACAGATACGCAGTATTTT

J: TRBJ2-1
size: -
D: TRBD2
V: TRBV9
CDR3: CASSVRLAGNNEQFF
DNA: TGTGCCAGCAGCGTGAGACTAGCGGGGAACAATGAGCAGTTCTTC

J: TRBJ2-5
size: -
D: -
V: TRBV18
CDR3: CASSPGVQQETQYF
DNA: TGTGCCAGCTCACCAGGGGTACAGCAAGAGACCCAGTACTTC

J: TRBJ2-3
size: -
D: -
V: TRBV7-3
CDR3: CASSAGGAGTDTQYF
DNA: TGTGCCAGCAGCGCGGGCGGGGCCGGCACAGATACGCAGTATTTT

J: TRBJ2-5
size: -
D: TRBD2
V: TRBV7-9
CDR3: CASSYSGSLETQYF
DNA: TGTGCCAGCAGCTATAGCGGGAGCTTAGAGACCCAGTACTTC

J: TRBJ1-4
size: -
D: -
V: TRBV5-4
CDR3: CASSPGPDNEKLFF
DNA: TGTGCCAGCAGCCCGGGACCAGATAATGAAAAACTGTTTTTT

J: TRBJ1-1
size: once
D: -
V: TRBV18
CDR3: CASSREYFTEAFF
DNA: TGTGCCAGCTCACGGGAGTACTTCACTGAAGCTTTCTTT

J: TRBJ1-2
size: -
D: -
V: TRBV6-5
CDR3: CASRTDSYGYTF
DNA: TGTGCCAGCAGAACAGACAGCTATGGCTACACCTTC

J: TRBJ1-5
size: -
D: -
V: TRBV12-5
CDR3: CASKKGSNQPQHF
DNA: TGTGCTTCCAAGAAGGGCAGCAATCAGCCCCAGCATTTT

J: TRBJ1-1
size: -
D: -
V: TRBV11-3
CDR3: CASSAGEHTEAFF
DNA: TGTGCCAGCAGCGCCGGCGAACACACTGAAGCTTTCTTT

J: TRBJ1-6
size: -
D: TRBD1
V: TRBV5-1
CDR3: CASSQGQGGSPLHF
DNA: TGCGCCAGCAGCCAGGGACAGGGAGGTTCACCCCTCCACTTT

J: TRBJ2-3
size: -
D: -
V: TRBV5-1
CDR3: CASSADSTDTQYF
DNA: TGCGCCAGCAGCGCGGACAGCACAGATACGCAGTATTTT

J: TRBJ2-5
size: -
D: TRBD1
V: TRBV4-1
CDR3: CASSRWGTGGVETQYF
DNA: TGCGCCAGCAGCCGATGGGGGACAGGGGGAGTGGAGACCCAGTACTTC